These 5 T cell receptor beta chains originate from one sample sequenced in a study of Ad26.COV2.S vaccination and SARS-CoV-2 variants. As to treatment: some 20 received Ad26.COV2.S at low or high dose, single or two shots; 5 received placebo; per-sample allocation not given. Sampling took place 63 days after the first vaccine or placebo injection. Sequencing was performed with immunoSEQ multiplex PCR; in TCRdb, only in-frame clones are kept and a portion is missing. The sample holds approximately 420,000 clones; roughly 90% are singletons and the top ten take less than 4%. Sequenced material: peripheral blood, taken in a trial of Ad26.COV2.S vaccine versus placebo. The receptors originated from a person between 18 and 65 years old who received the Ad26.COV2.S COVID-19 vaccine or a placebo.

The V call is TRBV4-1, the J call TRBJ2-3, with 10 bases that match TRBD2. CDR1 and CDR2 from the germline V gene are MGHRA and YSYEKL. V lost 7 bases to trimming and J lost 0 bases; unmatched junction nucleotides: 7. The CDR3 has 16 amino acids. The CDR3 coding sequence is TGCGCCAGCAACATACTAGCGGGACTTAGCACAGATACGCAGTATTTT. Protein: CASNILAGLSTDTQYF.

The table lists this clone with a few counts. J is TRBJ1-1 and V is TRBV4-1; D call uncertain. There are 14 residues in the CDR3. Germline V gives CDR1 MGHRA, CDR2 YSYEKL. The V and J ends lost 0 bases and 5 bases respectively, with 10 bases between them. The CDR3 spells CASSQDRGGTEAFF. The CDR3 nucleotides are TGCGCCAGCAGCCAAGATCGAGGAGGAACTGAAGCTTTCTTT.

The chain has TRBV10-1 and TRBJ1-4, with TRBD1 matching 7 bases. With 1 base clipped from V and 1 base from J, the junction kept 12 bases outside the gene matches. The CDR3 loop spans 19 amino acids. Germline V gene lookup returns CDR1 WNHNN and CDR2 SYGVQD (reference sequence). The CDR3 nucleotides read TGCGCCAGCAGTGAGTTGGGGACAGACTTGGTGAGAACTAATGAAAAACTGTTTTTT. Translating gives CASSELGTDLVRTNEKLFF.

The chain couples TRBV11-1 to TRBJ2-3, with 8 bases fitting TRBD2. Germline CDR1 and CDR2: SGHAT and FQDESV (reference sequence). Trimming removed 3 bases from V and 5 bases from J; junction bases left unmatched: 4. This CDR3 spans 14 amino acids. The CDR3 nucleotides are TGTGCCAGCAGCTTGATAGCGGGGATAGATACGCAGTATTTT. Its translation is CASSLIAGIDTQYF. Based on the CDR3 plus reference TRBV11-1 and TRBJ2-3, the full variable domain is EAEVAQSPRYKITEKSQAVAFWCDPISGHATLYWYRQILGQGPELLVQFQDESVVDDSQLPKDRFSAERLKGVDSTLKIQPAELGDSAMYLCASSLIAGIDTQYFGPGTRLTVL.

The V and J genes are TRBV27 and TRBJ2-7; D might be TRBD2 (5 bases). V lost 3 bases to trimming and J lost 2 bases, with 11 bases between them. Germline CDR1 is MNHEY and CDR2 is SMNVEV (reference sequence). This CDR3 has 14 residues. The CDR3: CASSFSRGPYEQYF. CDR3 coding DNA: TGTGCCAGCAGTTTTTCTCGCGGGCCCTACGAGCAGTACTTC.